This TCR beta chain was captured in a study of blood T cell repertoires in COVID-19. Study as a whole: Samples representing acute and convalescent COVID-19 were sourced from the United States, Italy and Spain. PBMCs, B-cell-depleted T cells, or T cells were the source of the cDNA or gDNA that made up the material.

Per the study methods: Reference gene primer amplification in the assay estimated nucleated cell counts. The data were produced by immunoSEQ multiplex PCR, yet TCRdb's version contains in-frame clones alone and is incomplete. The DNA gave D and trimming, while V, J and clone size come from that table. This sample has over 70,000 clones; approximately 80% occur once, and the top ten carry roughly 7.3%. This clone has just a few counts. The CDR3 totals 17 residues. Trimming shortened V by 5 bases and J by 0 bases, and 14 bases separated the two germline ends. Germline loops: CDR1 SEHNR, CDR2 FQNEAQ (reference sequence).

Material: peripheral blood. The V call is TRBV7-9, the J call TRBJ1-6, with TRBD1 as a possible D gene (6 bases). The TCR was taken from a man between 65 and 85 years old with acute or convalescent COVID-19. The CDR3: CASSGGQKSSYNSPLHF. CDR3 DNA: TGTGCCAGCAGCGGAGGACAGAAGAGCTCCTATAATTCACCCCTCCACTTT.